This T cell receptor (beta chain) emerged from a study of T cells after yellow fever vaccination. Study-wide context: Fractions containing few cells were prepared with SMART-Seq v4 Ultra Low Input. General study points: Within FACS-sorted repertoires, abundant clonotypes contaminating from the bulk population could be present. Primary-vaccination clones mostly resurfaced post-booster (about 96% CD4, about 87% CD8).

Using its own MiXCR run on the 5' RACE reads, TCRdb lists one record per CDR3 protein. The sample yields 150,000 to 200,000 distinct CDR3 sequences, 11% seen once. Trimming shortened V by 6 bases and J by 5 bases, and 13 bases separated the two germline ends. Looked up from germline, CDR1 is MDHEN and CDR2 is SYDVKM. The CDR3 is 13 amino acids. Note on this clonotype: The antigen is undetermined.

The starting material was CD8+ T cells sorted from PBMCs, obtained 15 days after the yellow fever booster vaccination. The clonotype comes from a man between 18 and 35 years old who received the YFV17D yellow fever vaccine. The V gene is TRBV28, the J gene TRBJ1-1, with D hard to call. Written as DNA, the CDR3 is TGTGCCAGCAGCGACACTGGGTGGACTGAAGCTTTCTTT. Translation gives CASSDTGWTEAFF. Full variable domain (remainder filled in from reference TRBV28 and TRBJ1-1): DVKVTQSSRYLVKRTGEKVFLECVQDMDHENMFWYRQDPGLGLRLIYFSYDVKMKEKGDIPEGYSVSREKKERFSLILESASTNQTSMYLCASSDTGWTEAFFGQGTRLTVV.